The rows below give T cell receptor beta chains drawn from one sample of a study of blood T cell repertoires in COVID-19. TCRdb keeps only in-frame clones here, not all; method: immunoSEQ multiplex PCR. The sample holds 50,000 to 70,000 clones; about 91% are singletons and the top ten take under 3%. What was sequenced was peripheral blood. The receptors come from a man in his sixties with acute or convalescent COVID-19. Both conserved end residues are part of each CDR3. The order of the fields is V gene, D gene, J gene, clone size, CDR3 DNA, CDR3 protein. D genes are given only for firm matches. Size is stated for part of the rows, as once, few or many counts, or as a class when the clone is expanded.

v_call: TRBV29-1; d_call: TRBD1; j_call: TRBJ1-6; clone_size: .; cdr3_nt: TGCAGCGTTTCCCGGGACAGGGATTCACCCCTCCACTTT; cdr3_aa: CSVSRDRDSPLHF
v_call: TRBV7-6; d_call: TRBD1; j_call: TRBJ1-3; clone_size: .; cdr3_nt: TGTGCCAGCAGCAACAGGGGGCCGGGTAGGGACACCATATATTTT; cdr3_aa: CASSNRGPGRDTIYF
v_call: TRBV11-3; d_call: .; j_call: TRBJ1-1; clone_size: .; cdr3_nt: TGTGCCAGCAGTTCCGGGTTGAGTTACACTGAAGCTTTCTTT; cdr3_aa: CASSSGLSYTEAFF
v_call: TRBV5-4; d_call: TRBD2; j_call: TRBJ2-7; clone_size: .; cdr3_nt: TGTGCCAGCAGCGGTGGGACTAGCGGAAGCTACGAGCAGTACTTC; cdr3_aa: CASSGGTSGSYEQYF
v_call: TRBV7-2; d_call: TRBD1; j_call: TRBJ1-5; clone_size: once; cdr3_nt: TGTGCCAGCAGCTCCGACAGGGATCAGCCCCAGCATTTT; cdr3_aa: CASSSDRDQPQHF
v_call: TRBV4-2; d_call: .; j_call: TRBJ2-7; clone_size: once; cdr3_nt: TGTGCCAGCAGCCAAGATGAGCGGGCTGGGGACGAGCAGTACTTC; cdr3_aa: CASSQDERAGDEQYF
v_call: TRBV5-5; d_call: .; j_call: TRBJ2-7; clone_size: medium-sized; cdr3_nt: TGTGCCAGCAGCTTGGGGCAGGGGAGCTCCTACGAGCAGTACTTC; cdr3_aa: CASSLGQGSSYEQYF
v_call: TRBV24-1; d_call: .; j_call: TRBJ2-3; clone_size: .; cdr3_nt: TGTGCCACCAGTGATACCGGACAGATCACAGATACGCAGTATTTT; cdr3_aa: CATSDTGQITDTQYF
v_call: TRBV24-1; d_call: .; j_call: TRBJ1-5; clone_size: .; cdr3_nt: TGTGCCACCAGTGACCCACAGAGCAATCAGCCCCAGCATTTT; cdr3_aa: CATSDPQSNQPQHF
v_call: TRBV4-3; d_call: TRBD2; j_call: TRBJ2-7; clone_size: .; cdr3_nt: TGCGCCAGCAGCCAAGTACGAGGGAGGGGCGAGCAGTACTTC; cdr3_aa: CASSQVRGRGEQYF
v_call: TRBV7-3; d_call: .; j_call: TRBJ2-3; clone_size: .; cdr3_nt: TGTGCCAGCAGCTTGGAGGCATCAGATACGCAGTATTTT; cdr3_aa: CASSLEASDTQYF
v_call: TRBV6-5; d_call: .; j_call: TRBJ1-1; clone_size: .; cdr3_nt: TGTGCCAGCAGTTACGGTGGCGGGAGTGAAGCTTTCTTT; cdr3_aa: CASSYGGGSEAFF
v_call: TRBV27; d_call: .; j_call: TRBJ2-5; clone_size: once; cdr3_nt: TGTGCCAGCGCGGAGCGTTATAATAATCAAGAGACCCAGTACTTC; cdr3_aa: CASAERYNNQETQYF
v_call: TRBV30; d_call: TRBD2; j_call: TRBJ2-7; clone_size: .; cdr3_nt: TGTGCCTGGAGTCATGGCGGGAGCTACGAGCAGTACTTC; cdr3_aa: CAWSHGGSYEQYF
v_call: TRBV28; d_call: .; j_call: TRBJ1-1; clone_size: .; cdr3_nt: TGTGCCAGCAGTTTAGCGGGGGGAATGAACACTGAAGCTTTCTTT; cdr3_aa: CASSLAGGMNTEAFF
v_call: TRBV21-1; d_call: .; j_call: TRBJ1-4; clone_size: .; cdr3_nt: TGTGCCAGCAGCAAAGTGAACAGGGGGAGGGAAAAACTGTTTTTT; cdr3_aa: CASSKVNRGREKLFF
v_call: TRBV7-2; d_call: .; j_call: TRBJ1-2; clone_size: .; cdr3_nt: TGTGCCAGCAGCACTACGCACGCAGACTATGGCTACACCTTC; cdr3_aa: CASSTTHADYGYTF